This T cell receptor beta chain was retrieved from a study of OX40 agonist ivuxolimab in advanced cancers. About the investigation overall: Ivuxolimab was an agonistic, fully human IgG2 monoclonal antibody directed against OX40 (CD134), a costimulatory receptor. Intravenous ivuxolimab was administered to patients every 2 weeks at six dose levels: 0.01, 0.1, 0.3, 1.5, 3 and 10 mg/kg. Among the 50 to 55 dose-escalation patients, 19 had hepatocellular carcinoma, roughly 15 melanoma, 9 renal cell carcinoma and 9 head and neck cancer. The dose-escalation cohort was around 83% male with a mean age of approximately 59 years, ranging from roughly 20 to 80. Patients were allowed to have had prior anti-PD-1, anti-PD-L1 or anti-CTLA-4 therapy, and 30% to 40% of the dose-escalation patients had previously received checkpoint inhibitors. Partial responses occurred in three dose-escalation patients: two with cutaneous melanoma and one with hepatocellular carcinoma. The point of sequencing TCRbeta in the periphery was to test whether ivuxolimab changed TCR sequence diversity and drove clonal T-cell expansion. The monotherapy dose-escalation portion (N ≈ 50 patients) of the phase I ivuxolimab trial is reported in the paper.

There are 16 amino acids in the CDR3, from cysteine to phenylalanine inclusive. The read is trimmed to its CDR3 DNA, 48 bases read in frame from base 1. V is trimmed back by 6 bases and J by 5 bases, and the junction contains 13 bases that no gene match accounts for. Per the germline V gene, SNHLY is the CDR1 and FYNNEI is the CDR2. Genomic DNA was extracted from sorted cells for sequencing of the TCRbeta CDR3 region. The immunoSEQ Assay was used for sequencing of TCRbeta CDR3 regions. The source is immuneACCESS, and TCRdb retained only in-frame sequences with V and J called. Part of the clones is not carried over; for the studies checked, unresolved V genes explain less than half of this, and the remainder is unexplained. The sample yields about 57,000 clones; 87% were counted once. The top ten hold around 0.4% of the sample. Patients with autoimmune disease history or receiving systemic immunosuppression were excluded from the trial. Peripheral blood for TCR sequencing was collected from all dose cohorts at baseline, on cycle 4 day 1, and on cycle 7 day 1. Samples came from an open-label, multicenter, first-in-human phase I dose-escalation trial of ivuxolimab. Adults with locally advanced or metastatic melanoma, renal cell carcinoma, hepatocellular carcinoma or head and neck squamous cell carcinoma were enrolled in the trial. Before TCR sequencing, CD4+ and CD8+ T cells were separately sorted from peripheral blood.

To note about this clone: What antigen it recognizes has not been identified. No base qualities exist here, and no much larger clone lies one base off it.

Here is what the overall study found, with its caveats: On average, CD8+ T cells showed more expanded clones than CD4+ T cells after ivuxolimab. Low levels of normalized T-cell clonal expansion were also shown by some nonresponding patients. Clonal expansion of both CD4+ and CD8+ blood T cells was observed from baseline to week 6 at doses 0.1 to 3.0 mg/kg. The antigen specificity of the peripheral T cells that underwent clonal expansion was not determined. In the 0.1-3.0 mg/kg groups, partial responders were among the patients with the lowest normalized peripheral clonal expansion, particularly in CD8+ T cells.

The sequence is built from TRBV2 and TRBJ2-7; 10 of the junction bases match TRBD1. Source: CD4+ or CD8+ T cells sorted from blood, taken in a trial of the OX40 agonist ivuxolimab. This TCR derives from an adult with an advanced solid tumor such as melanoma, head and neck, liver or kidney cancer. The CDR3 here reads CASSSGQGPLRDEQYF. At the DNA level, the sequence is TGTGCCAGCAGCTCGGGACAGGGGCCCCTGAGGGACGAGCAGTACTTC.